The sequence of this TCR beta chain was determined in a study of T cell responses to AZD1222 COVID-19 vaccine (dated by TCRdb to the early 2020s). Study-level background: Because spike-specific TCR depth and breadth did not differ between the two schedules, AZD1222 recipients who got a second dose at roughly 4 weeks were pooled with those who got a second dose at roughly 12 weeks. A total of 233 trial participants underwent TCR sequencing, of whom 200 to 220 received two doses of AZD1222 and roughly 25 received two doses of the MenACWY control vaccine. Trial participants were enrolled into age subgroups of 18-55, 56-69 and 70-plus years, which contained 148, 28 and 57 TCR-sequenced participants, respectively. Broader findings and caveats from the paper: Conclusions about previously exposed vaccinees are limited, since just six AZD1222 recipients were seropositive for SARS-CoV-2 at baseline. The 56-69-year group was small, and its depth increase did not reach significance, likely because of low power. Participants were mostly white British, with more females than males. The authors suggested clonal diversity may have been underestimated. The vaccine-associated CD4 TCRs covered the entire spike protein, and the dominant responses fell in regions 160-218 and 743-854. Reportedly, close to half of the unique spike-specific TCRs recognized epitopes lying outside the regions that are mutated in the B.1.351 and B.1.1.7 variants. After two AZD1222 doses, spike-specific TCR breadth and depth were significantly higher than at day 0 and than in MenACWY recipients. No day 14 peak-response samples were available, so repertoires were characterized only after the peak T cell response.

The CDR3 regions of human TCRbeta chains were analyzed by immunosequencing. The paper's processing steps were these. TCRs in the repertoires were matched against a reference library of SARS-CoV-2-specific TCRs that had been generated with the MIRA antigen-specificity platform. Breadth meant the fraction of unique TCRs that were SARS-CoV-2-associated, whereas depth meant the fraction of total T cells that were SARS-CoV-2-associated. Using the MIRA data, each spike-specific TCR was mapped to the spike region that the TCR reacts to and placed in a CD4 or CD8 class. Log10-transformed breadth and depth values were compared by one-way ANOVA with Sidak's multiple comparisons tests. TCRdb holds this immuneACCESS table with in-frame rearrangements only. Some clones are missing; in checked studies, unresolved V genes explain under half, and the rest has no known cause. V, J and clone size are taken as reported in that table, and D and trimming were inferred from the DNA itself. For this sample there are roughly 150,000 clones; about nine tenths appear just once. The ten most abundant clones make up approximately 1.8% of the sample.

Of note for this clone: Its binding antigen is unknown. The input lacks base qualities; no much larger clone sits a single base away.

The trim is 1 base for V and 5 bases for J, with a gap of 14 bases between the germline ends. From cysteine to phenylalanine, the CDR3 is 15 amino acids long. Only the CDR3 portion is preserved as DNA: 45 bases, with reading frame beginning at the first base. CDR1 SGHNT and CDR2 YENEEA are derived from the germline V gene. The sample's time point label is to be understood as: baseline before first vaccination. Vaccinee samples came from UK trials COV001 and COV002, including a single-blind randomized controlled phase 2/3 trial of AZD1222 (ChAdOx1 nCoV-19) in healthy adults. For TCRbeta chain sequencing, PBMC samples from trial participants were taken at day 0 and at day 28 after the second dose.

The rearrangement combines TRBV11-3 with TRBJ1-2; TRBD1 is a possible D gene, resting on 5 matching bases. The receptor was derived from an adult in good health. Sequences were derived from peripheral blood, sampled on day 0 of AZD1222 vaccination. CDR3 sequence: CASSLVRGVSYGYTF. Read as DNA, the sequence is TGTGCCAGCAGCTTAGTACGGGGGGTGAGTTATGGCTACACCTTC.